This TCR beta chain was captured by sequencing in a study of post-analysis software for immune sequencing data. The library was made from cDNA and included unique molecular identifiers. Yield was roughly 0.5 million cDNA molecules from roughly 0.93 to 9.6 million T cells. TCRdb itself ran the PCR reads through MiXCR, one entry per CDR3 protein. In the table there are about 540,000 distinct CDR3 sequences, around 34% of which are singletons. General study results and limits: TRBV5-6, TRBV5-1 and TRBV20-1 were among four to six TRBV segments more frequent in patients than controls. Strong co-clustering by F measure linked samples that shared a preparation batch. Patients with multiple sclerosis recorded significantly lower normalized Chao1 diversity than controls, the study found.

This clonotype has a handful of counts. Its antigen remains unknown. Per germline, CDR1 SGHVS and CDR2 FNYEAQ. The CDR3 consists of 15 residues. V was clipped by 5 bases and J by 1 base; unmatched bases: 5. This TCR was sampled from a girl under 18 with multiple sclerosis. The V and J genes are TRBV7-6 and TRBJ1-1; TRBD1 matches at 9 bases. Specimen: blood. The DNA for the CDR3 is TGTGCCAGCAGCCCCCGACAGGGGGGGAACACTGAAGCTTTCTTT. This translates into CASSPRQGGNTEAFF.